This is a list of T cell receptor beta chains from one sample in a study of Ad26.COV2.S vaccination and SARS-CoV-2 variants. Clones were read by immunoSEQ multiplex PCR, and TCRdb kept only the in-frame ones, dropping some. This sample has roughly 420,000 clones, with approximately 88% found just once. Here the sequenced sample was peripheral blood, taken in a trial of Ad26.COV2.S vaccine versus placebo. These receptors all come from a person between 18 and 60 years old who received the Ad26.COV2.S COVID-19 vaccine or a placebo. CDR3s include the opening cysteine and the closing phenylalanine or tryptophan. D genes are given only for firm matches. Some rows have no size entry. The others give once, few or many, or a class for an expanded clone.

v_gene	j_gene	d_gene	abundance	CDR3aa	CDR3nt
TRBV4-3	TRBJ1-4	.	.	CASSQDVGIGEKLFF	TGCGCCAGCAGCCAAGATGTAGGGATAGGCGAAAAACTGTTTTTT
TRBV7-9	TRBJ2-7	.	.	CASSPVGGSYEQYF	TGTGCCAGCAGCCCAGTGGGGGGCTCCTACGAGCAGTACTTC
TRBV4-3	TRBJ2-2	.	.	CASSRTGPITGELFF	TGCGCCAGCAGCCGAACCGGGCCGATCACCGGGGAGCTGTTTTTT
TRBV7-9	TRBJ1-5	.	.	CASSPGSNQPQHF	TGTGCCAGCAGCCCAGGGAGCAATCAGCCCCAGCATTTT
TRBV30	TRBJ1-4	.	.	CAWGTSATNEKLFF	TGTGCCTGGGGGACATCCGCAACTAATGAAAAACTGTTTTTT
TRBV28	TRBJ2-3	TRBD2	.	CASSPRAGTSGSTDTQYF	TGTGCCAGCAGCCCCAGAGCCGGGACTAGCGGTAGCACAGATACGCAGTATTTT
TRBV7-3	TRBJ2-3	.	.	CASSFDRATDTQYF	TGTGCCAGCAGCTTCGACCGGGCCACAGATACGCAGTATTTT
TRBV6-2/TRBV6-3	TRBJ2-7	.	.	CASSYRQTEQYF	TGTGCCAGCAGTTATAGGCAAACCGAGCAGTACTTC
TRBV6-6	TRBJ1-2	.	.	CASSYARASTNYGYTF	TGTGCCAGCAGTTACGCCAGGGCGAGCACTAACTATGGCTACACCTTC
TRBV18	TRBJ1-1	TRBD1	.	CASSPQGVANTEAFF	TGTGCCAGCTCACCCCAGGGGGTAGCGAACACTGAAGCTTTCTTT
TRBV6-2/TRBV6-3	TRBJ1-2	.	.	CASSYGNYGYTF	TGTGCCAGCAGTTACGGAAACTATGGCTACACCTTC
TRBV7-2	TRBJ2-1	.	.	CASSFQGRYNEQFF	TGTGCCAGCAGCTTTCAGGGTAGGTACAATGAGCAGTTCTTC
TRBV28	TRBJ1-1	TRBD1	.	CASSPRRGHGEAFF	TGTGCCAGCAGTCCGCGGAGGGGGCATGGTGAAGCTTTCTTT
TRBV7-8	TRBJ1-1	.	.	CASSLPPGAGPGTEAFF	TGTGCCAGCAGCCTCCCCCCCGGAGCGGGCCCGGGCACTGAAGCTTTCTTT
TRBV28	TRBJ1-1	.	once	CASRTVNTEAFF	TGTGCCAGCAGGACAGTGAACACTGAAGCTTTCTTT
TRBV29-1	TRBJ1-1	.	.	CSVDSFQAFF	TGCAGCGTCGACAGCTTCCAAGCTTTCTTT
TRBV9	TRBJ1-2	.	.	CASSPAGYGYTF	TGTGCCAGCAGCCCAGCGGGTTATGGCTACACCTTC
TRBV11-2	TRBJ1-1	.	.	CASSLEWGLDTEAFF	TGTGCCAGCAGCTTAGAGTGGGGATTGGACACTGAAGCTTTCTTT
TRBV7-2	TRBJ2-3	.	.	CASSLERVTQYF	TGTGCCAGCAGCTTAGAACGTGTTACGCAGTATTTT
TRBV7-9	TRBJ1-6	.	.	CASSLGAQSLHF	TGTGCCAGCAGCTTAGGGGCTCAGTCCCTCCACTTT
TRBV30	TRBJ2-1	TRBD2	.	CAWSSQGGHEQFF	TGTGCCTGGAGTAGCCAGGGAGGGCATGAGCAGTTCTTC
TRBV7-3	TRBJ1-2	.	.	CAREAGEHGYTF	TGTGCCAGGGAAGCCGGGGAACATGGCTACACCTTC
TRBV2	TRBJ1-1	TRBD1	once	CASSEETGAGTEAFF	TGTGCCAGCAGTGAAGAGACAGGGGCCGGGACTGAAGCTTTCTTT
TRBV7-2	TRBJ2-7	TRBD2	.	CASSEGLAQDEQYF	TGTGCCAGCAGCGAGGGACTAGCTCAGGACGAGCAGTACTTC
TRBV29-1	TRBJ1-4	TRBD1	.	CSVEGGTGATNEKLFF	TGCAGCGTTGAAGGGGGGACAGGGGCAACTAATGAAAAACTGTTTTTT
TRBV19	TRBJ1-5	.	.	CASSQRGNNQPQHF	TGTGCCAGTAGCCAGAGGGGGAACAATCAGCCCCAGCATTTT
TRBV11-3	TRBJ2-5	TRBD2	.	CASSQGLAGVETQYF	TGTGCCAGCAGCCAGGGACTAGCGGGGGTAGAGACCCAGTACTTC
TRBV27	TRBJ1-3	TRBD1	.	CASSFRQGHTIYF	TGTGCCAGCAGTTTCAGACAGGGCCACACCATATATTTT
TRBV9	TRBJ2-7	.	.	CASSVGGSDSYEQYF	TGTGCCAGCAGCGTAGGGGGGTCGGACTCCTACGAGCAGTACTTC
TRBV6-1	TRBJ1-6	.	few	CASSEAAYNSPLHF	TGTGCCAGCAGTGAGGCCGCCTATAATTCACCCCTCCACTTT
TRBV4-3	TRBJ2-2	.	.	CASSKRADGPGELFF	TGCGCCAGCAGCAAGCGGGCCGACGGTCCGGGGGAGCTGTTTTTT
TRBV7-2	TRBJ2-1	.	.	CASSPGGFGTGRAREQFF	TGTGCCAGCAGCCCGGGGGGATTCGGGACAGGCCGGGCTCGGGAGCAGTTCTTC
TRBV5-1	TRBJ1-1	.	few	CASSFAGNTEAFF	TGCGCCAGCAGCTTCGCCGGGAACACTGAAGCTTTCTTT
TRBV2	TRBJ2-1	TRBD2	.	CASSESLAGGNEQFF	TGTGCCAGCAGTGAGTCGCTAGCGGGGGGTAATGAGCAGTTCTTC
TRBV2	TRBJ1-1	.	.	CASSDNPRGNTEAFF	TGTGCCAGCAGTGATAATCCCAGGGGGAACACTGAAGCTTTCTTT
TRBV4-1	TRBJ1-1	.	few	CASSQVPGRGTEAFF	TGCGCCAGCAGCCAAGTACCCGGGAGGGGGACTGAAGCTTTCTTT
TRBV5-6	TRBJ1-6	TRBD1	.	CASSTQGKLVPLHF	TGTGCCAGCAGCACACAGGGGAAACTCGTACCCCTCCACTTT
TRBV4-3	TRBJ1-1	TRBD1	.	CASSRGQGMNTEAFF	TGCGCCAGCAGCCGCGGACAGGGAATGAACACTGAAGCTTTCTTT
TRBV4-1	TRBJ2-1	.	.	CASSQDDRTYNEQFF	TGCGCCAGCAGCCAAGACGACAGAACTTACAATGAGCAGTTCTTC
TRBV5-1	TRBJ1-3	TRBD1	.	CASSFSGQGEGNTIYF	TGCGCCAGCAGCTTTTCGGGACAGGGTGAAGGAAACACCATATATTTT
TRBV6-5	TRBJ2-2	TRBD2	.	CASLGRVRELFF	TGTGCCAGCTTGGGGAGGGTCAGGGAGCTGTTTTTT
TRBV5-4	TRBJ2-7	TRBD1	.	CASSLGGGQDQQYF	TGTGCCAGCAGCTTGGGCGGAGGACAGGATCAGCAGTACTTC
TRBV6-1	TRBJ1-6	.	.	CASSEALWYYSPLHF	TGTGCCAGCAGTGAAGCGCTTTGGTACTATTCACCCCTCCACTTT
TRBV7-3	TRBJ1-1	.	.	CASSLDRSTKAFF	TGTGCCAGCAGCTTAGACAGGAGTACAAAGGCTTTCTTT
TRBV9	TRBJ2-1	TRBD2	.	CASSALAGGPVDEQFF	TGTGCCAGCAGCGCCCTAGCGGGGGGGCCGGTGGATGAGCAGTTCTTC
TRBV5-4	TRBJ2-7	.	.	CASSLVGRDRAYEQYF	TGTGCCAGCAGCTTGGTTGGGCGGGACAGAGCCTACGAGCAGTACTTC